The 7 T cell receptor beta chains presented below share a single source sample, sequenced in a study of CD8+ T cells in alopecia areata (dated by TCRdb to between 2018 and 2020). Library prep was done by the immunoSEQ multiplex PCR assay. For TCR sequencing, RNA was extracted from every sample and reverse transcribed into cDNA to serve as template. TCRdb holds this immuneACCESS table with in-frame rearrangements only. Some clones are missing; in checked studies, unresolved V genes explain under half, and the rest has no known cause. Present in this sample are roughly 100,000 clones, 70% to 90% of which were seen just once. The ten most abundant clones make up roughly 10% of the sample. According to the study, the label for this sample's treatment or condition signals: oral pan-JAK inhibitor, 5-10 mg twice daily. The sample consisted of CD8+ T cells sorted from blood, taken between weeks 30 and 35, from a patient treated with tofacitinib. These TCRs come from a human donor with alopecia areata.

The CDR3 reads CASSIVRPDLNTGELFF. CDR3 in DNA: TGTGCCAGTAGTATAGTAAGGCCCGACCTGAACACCGGGGAGCTGTTTTTT. The chain joins TRBV19 to TRBJ2-2; D remains ambiguous. Germline values: CDR1 LNHDA, CDR2 SQIVND (reference sequence). The CDR3 length is 17 residues. Trimming took off 1 base at V and 1 base at J, with 13 bases between the two ends.

In the case of this clone: The sample holds other DNA sequences that translate to the same CDR3. The J gene is TRBJ2-1, the V gene TRBV4-1; D is unclear. The germline gives CDR1 MGHRA, CDR2 YSYEKL. V lost 6 bases and J 13 bases, leaving 13 bases between the germline ends. CDR3 size: 11 residues. CDR3 region: CASRNQAEQFF. The CDR3 DNA reads TGCGCCAGCAGGAACCAGGCTGAACAGTTCTTC.

This rearrangement joins TRBV5-4 to TRBJ2-7; D not certain. Germline CDR1 SGHNT, CDR2 YYREEE (reference sequence). CDR3 length: 12 residues. The germline V and J ends were trimmed by 5 bases and 5 bases, with 11 bases remaining between them. The CDR3 sequence is CASSPGPDEQYF. The CDR3 coding sequence is TGTGCCAGCAGTCCCGGACCGGACGAGCAGTACTTC.

The gene calls are TRBV7-9 and TRBJ2-2, with D unresolved. Germline V gene lookup returns CDR1 SEHNR and CDR2 FQNEAQ (reference sequence). Trimming shortened V by 4 bases and J by 7 bases, and 4 bases separated the two germline ends. The CDR3 spans 11 residues. CDR3 bases: TGTGCCAGCAGCTCGAACGGGGAGCTGTTTTTT. As protein: CASSSNGELFF.

The chain combines TRBV19 with TRBJ2-2; D gene ambiguous. The CDR3 spans 14 residues. Trimming removed 3 bases from V and 0 bases from J, with 5 bases in between. Germline values: CDR1 LNHDA, CDR2 SQIVND (reference sequence). CDR3 sequence: CASSISSNTGELFF. In DNA, the CDR3 is TGTGCCAGTAGTATCAGCTCGAACACCGGGGAGCTGTTTTTT. Supplemented by reference TRBV19 and TRBJ2-2, the full variable domain reads DGGITQSPKYLFRKEGQNVTLSCEQNLNHDAMYWYRQDPGQGLRLIYYSQIVNDFQKGDIAEGYSVSREKKESFPLTVTSAQKNPTAFYLCASSISSNTGELFFGEGSRLTVL.

In this sample, this clone turned up a few times. The CDR3 sequence is CASSEDASGGHGPYNEQFF. As DNA, the CDR3 is TGTGCCAGCAGTGAAGATGCTAGCGGGGGGCATGGTCCCTACAATGAGCAGTTCTTC. The J gene is TRBJ2-1, the V gene TRBV2; 11 bases are a match to TRBD2. Germline V gives CDR1 SNHLY, CDR2 FYNNEI. This CDR3 contains 19 residues. Germline trimming cut 1 base from V and 2 bases from J; bases unmatched to any gene: 10. Full variable domain (outside the CDR3, taken from reference TRBV2 and TRBJ2-1): EPEVTQTPSHQVTQMGQEVILRCVPISNHLYFYWYRQILGQKVEFLVSFYNNEISEKSEIFDDQFSVERPDGSNFTLKIRSTKLEDSAMYFCASSEDASGGHGPYNEQFFGPGTRLTVL.

The chain uses TRBV9 and TRBJ2-1; unclear D gene. The V end lost 3 bases, the J end lost 8 bases, and 9 bases lay between the germline ends. The CDR3 is 12 amino acids. CDR1 and CDR2 from the germline V gene are SGDLS and YYNGEE. This CDR3 reads CASSGTRDEQFF. The CDR3 region has the DNA TGTGCCAGCAGCGGCACAAGGGATGAGCAGTTCTTC.